The present TCR beta chain was sequenced within a study of beta chain features in type 1 diabetes. This CDR3 comprises 14 residues. Germline CDR1 reads SGHVS; CDR2 reads FQNEAQ. The ends were cut back, 6 bases at V and 0 bases at J, with 12 bases in the middle. cDNA synthesis used the whole RNA isolate, giving expressed TCRB sequences. Using immunoSEQ multiplex PCR, the repertoire was profiled, and TCRdb retains in-frame clones only, with some absent. The sample records 130,000 to 150,000 clones, about 7% being singletons. Sequencing was carried out using central memory CD4+ T cells from blood. This receptor was taken from a woman under 40 in good health. V is TRBV7-8 and J is TRBJ2-7; D is perhaps TRBD2 (5 bases). CDR3 sequence reads: CASREGGSSYEQYF. CDR3 nucleotides: TGTGCCAGCAGAGAAGGTGGGAGCTCCTACGAGCAGTACTTC.